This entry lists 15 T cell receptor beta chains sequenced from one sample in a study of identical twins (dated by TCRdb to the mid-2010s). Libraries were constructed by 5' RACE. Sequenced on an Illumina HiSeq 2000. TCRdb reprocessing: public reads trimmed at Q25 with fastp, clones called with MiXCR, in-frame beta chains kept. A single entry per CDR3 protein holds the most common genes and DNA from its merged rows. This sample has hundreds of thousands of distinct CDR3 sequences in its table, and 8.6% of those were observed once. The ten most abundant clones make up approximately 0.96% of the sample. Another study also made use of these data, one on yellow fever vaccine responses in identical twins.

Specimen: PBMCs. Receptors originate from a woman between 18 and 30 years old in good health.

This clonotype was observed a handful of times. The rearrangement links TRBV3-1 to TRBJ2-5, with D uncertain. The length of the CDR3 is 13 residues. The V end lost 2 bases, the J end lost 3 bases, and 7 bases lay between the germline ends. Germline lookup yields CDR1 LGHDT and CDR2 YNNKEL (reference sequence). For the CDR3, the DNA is TGTGCCAGCAGCCAACACCAGAAAGAGACCCAGTACTTC. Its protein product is CASSQHQKETQYF.

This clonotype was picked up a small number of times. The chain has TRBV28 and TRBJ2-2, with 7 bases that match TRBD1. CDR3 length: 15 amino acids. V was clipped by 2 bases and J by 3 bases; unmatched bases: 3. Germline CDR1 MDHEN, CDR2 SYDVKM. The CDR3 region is CASSLETGYTGELFF. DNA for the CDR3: TGTGCCAGCAGTTTAGAGACAGGGTACACCGGGGAGCTGTTTTTT.

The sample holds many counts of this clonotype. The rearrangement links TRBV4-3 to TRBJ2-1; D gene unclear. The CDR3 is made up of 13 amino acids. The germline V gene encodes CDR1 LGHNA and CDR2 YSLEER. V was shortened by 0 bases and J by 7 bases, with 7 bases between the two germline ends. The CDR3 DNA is TGCGCCAGCAGCCAAGATCTGTGGAATGAGCAGTTCTTC. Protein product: CASSQDLWNEQFF.

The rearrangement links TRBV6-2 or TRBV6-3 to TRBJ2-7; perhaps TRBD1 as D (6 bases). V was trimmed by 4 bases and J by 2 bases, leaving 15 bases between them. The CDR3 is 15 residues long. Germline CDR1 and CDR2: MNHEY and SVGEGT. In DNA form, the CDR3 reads TGTGCCAGCAGTTTTAACAGGGAGAGACCCTACGAGCAGTACTTC. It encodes CASSFNRERPYEQYF.

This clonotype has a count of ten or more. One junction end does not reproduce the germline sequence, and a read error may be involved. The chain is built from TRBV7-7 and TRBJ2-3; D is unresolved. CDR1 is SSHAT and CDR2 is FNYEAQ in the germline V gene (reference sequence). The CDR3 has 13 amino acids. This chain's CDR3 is CASSVGSTDTQYF. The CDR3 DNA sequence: TGTGCTAGCAGCGTAGGGAGCACAGATACGCAGTATTTT.

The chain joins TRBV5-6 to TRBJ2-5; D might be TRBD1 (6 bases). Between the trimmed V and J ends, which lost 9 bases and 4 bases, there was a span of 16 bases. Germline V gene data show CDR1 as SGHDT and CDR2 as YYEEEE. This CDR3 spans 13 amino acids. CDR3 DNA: TGTGCCATCGGCTTGGGGGCCTTAGAGACCCAGTACTTC. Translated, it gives CAIGLGALETQYF.

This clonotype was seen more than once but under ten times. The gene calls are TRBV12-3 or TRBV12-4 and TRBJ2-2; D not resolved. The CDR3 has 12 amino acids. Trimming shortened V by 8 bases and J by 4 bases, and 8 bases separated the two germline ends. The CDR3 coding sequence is TGTGCCAGCCTCGTTCGCACCGGGGAGCTGTTTTTT. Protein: CASLVRTGELFF.

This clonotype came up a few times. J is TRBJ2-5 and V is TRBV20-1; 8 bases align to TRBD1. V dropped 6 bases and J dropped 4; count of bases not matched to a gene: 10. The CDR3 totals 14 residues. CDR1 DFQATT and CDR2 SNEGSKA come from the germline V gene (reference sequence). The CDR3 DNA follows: TGCAGTGCAGATCGACCAGGGGGCGGAGAGACCCAGTACTTC. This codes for CSADRPGGGETQYF.

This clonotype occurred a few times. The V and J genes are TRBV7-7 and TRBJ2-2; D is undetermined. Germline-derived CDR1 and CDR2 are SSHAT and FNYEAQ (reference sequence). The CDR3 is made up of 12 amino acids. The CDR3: CASRNGAGELFF. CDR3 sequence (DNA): TGTGCTAGCCGCAATGGGGCCGGGGAGCTGTTTTTT.

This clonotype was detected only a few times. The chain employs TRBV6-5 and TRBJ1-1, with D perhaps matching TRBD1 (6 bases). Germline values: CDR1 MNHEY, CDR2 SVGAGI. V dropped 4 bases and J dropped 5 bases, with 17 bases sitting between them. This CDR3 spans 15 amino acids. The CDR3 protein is CASSSGGLGGTEAFF. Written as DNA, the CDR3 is TGTGCCAGCAGTTCGGGAGGGCTAGGGGGGACTGAAGCTTTCTTT.

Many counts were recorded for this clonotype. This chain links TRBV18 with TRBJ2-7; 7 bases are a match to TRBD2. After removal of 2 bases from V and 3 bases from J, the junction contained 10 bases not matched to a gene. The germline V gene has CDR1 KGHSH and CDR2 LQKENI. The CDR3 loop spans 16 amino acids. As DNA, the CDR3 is TGTGCCAGCTCACCAATTGCCGCGGGAGACCTCTACGAGCAGTACTTC. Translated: CASSPIAAGDLYEQYF.

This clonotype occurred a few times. For the CDR3, the DNA is TGTGCCAGCAGTTACGGGGCCGACTGGGGGAAAGGCGAGCAGTACTTC. It encodes CASSYGADWGKGEQYF. The chain combines TRBV6-2 or TRBV6-3 with TRBJ2-7, with D possibly called TRBD1 or TRBD2 (5 bases each). Germline values: CDR1 MNHEY, CDR2 SVGEGT. With 2 bases removed from V and 6 bases from J, the gap between germline ends came to 20 bases. The CDR3 contains 16 residues.

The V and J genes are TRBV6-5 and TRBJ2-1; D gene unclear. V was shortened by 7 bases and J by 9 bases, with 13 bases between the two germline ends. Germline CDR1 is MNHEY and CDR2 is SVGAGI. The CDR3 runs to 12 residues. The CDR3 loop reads CASTKVSSEQFF. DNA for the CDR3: TGTGCCAGCACCAAGGTGAGTAGTGAGCAGTTCTTC.

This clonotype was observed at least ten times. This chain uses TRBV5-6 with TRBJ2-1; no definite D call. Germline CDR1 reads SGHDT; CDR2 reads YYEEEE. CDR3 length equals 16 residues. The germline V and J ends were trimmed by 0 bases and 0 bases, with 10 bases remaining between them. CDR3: CASSLGPTFSYNEQFF. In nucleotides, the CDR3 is TGTGCCAGCAGCTTGGGTCCTACTTTCTCCTACAATGAGCAGTTCTTC.

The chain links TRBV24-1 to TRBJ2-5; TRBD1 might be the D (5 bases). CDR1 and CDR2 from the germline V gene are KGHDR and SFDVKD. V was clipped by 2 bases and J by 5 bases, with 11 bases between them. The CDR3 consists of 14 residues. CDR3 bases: TGTGCCACCAGTGATTGGGAAAAGGGGGAGACCCAGTACTTC. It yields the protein CATSDWEKGETQYF.